Included here is one TCR beta chain sequence, with context. No antigen is known for it. The record originates from a study of response to subunit inactivated influenza vaccine. Via MiXCR, TCRdb re-called the RT-PCR reads, giving one row per CDR3 protein. The sample yields around 320,000 distinct CDR3 sequences, approximately 23% seen once. This CDR3 has 16 amino acids. V lost 1 base and J lost 0, with 10 bases in between. The germline V gene has CDR1 SGHTA and CDR2 FQGNSA. Study observations and caveats: It was suggested by the authors that few new T cells are recruited by each seasonal influenza vaccination.

The sequence came from a man between 50 and 75 years old who received an inactivated influenza vaccine. The J gene is TRBJ2-4, the V gene TRBV7-2, with D tentatively TRBD1 (7 bases). The source was PBMCs from blood, collected approximately 20 months after vaccination. The CDR3 loop is CASSLGQGLAKNIQYF. CDR3 in DNA: TGTGCCAGCAGCTTAGGACAGGGACTAGCCAAAAACATTCAGTACTTC. The full variable domain, in which reference TRBV7-2 and TRBJ2-4 provide the parts outside the CDR3, is GAGVSQSPSNKVTEKGKDVELRCDPISGHTALYWYRQSLGQGLEFLIYFQGNSAPDKSGLPSDRFSAERTGGSVSTLTIQRTQQEDSAVYLCASSLGQGLAKNIQYFGAGTRLSVL.